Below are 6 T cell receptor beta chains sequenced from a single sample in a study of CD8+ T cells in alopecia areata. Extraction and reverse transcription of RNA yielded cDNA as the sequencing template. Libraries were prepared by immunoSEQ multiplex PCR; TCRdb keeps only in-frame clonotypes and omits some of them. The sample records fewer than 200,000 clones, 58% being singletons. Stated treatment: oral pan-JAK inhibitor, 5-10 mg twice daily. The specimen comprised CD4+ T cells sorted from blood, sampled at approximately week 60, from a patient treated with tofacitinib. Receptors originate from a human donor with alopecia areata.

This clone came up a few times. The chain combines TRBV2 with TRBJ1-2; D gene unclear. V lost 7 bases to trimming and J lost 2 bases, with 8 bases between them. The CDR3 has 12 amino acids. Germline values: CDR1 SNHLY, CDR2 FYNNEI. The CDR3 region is CASTAENYGYTF. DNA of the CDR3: TGTGCCAGCACAGCAGAGAACTATGGCTACACCTTC.

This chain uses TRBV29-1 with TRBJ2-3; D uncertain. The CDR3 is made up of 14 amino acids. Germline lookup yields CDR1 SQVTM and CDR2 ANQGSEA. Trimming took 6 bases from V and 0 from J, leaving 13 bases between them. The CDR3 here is CSVLRFTSTDTQYF. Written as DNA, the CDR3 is TGCAGCGTCCTTAGGTTCACTAGCACAGATACGCAGTATTTT.

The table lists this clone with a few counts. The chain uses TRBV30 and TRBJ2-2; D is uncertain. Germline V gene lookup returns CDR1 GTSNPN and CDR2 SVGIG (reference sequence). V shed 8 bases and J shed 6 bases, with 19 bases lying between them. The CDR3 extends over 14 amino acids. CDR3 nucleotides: TGTGCCCAAGACCAATATAGGCACTCCGGGGAGCTGTTTTTT. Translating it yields CAQDQYRHSGELFF. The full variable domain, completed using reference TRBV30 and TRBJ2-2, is SQTIHQWPATLVQPVGSPLSLECTVEGTSNPNLYWYRQAAGRGLQLLFYSVGIGQISSEVPQNLSASRPQDRQFILSSKKLLLSDSGFYLCAQDQYRHSGELFFGEGSRLTVL.

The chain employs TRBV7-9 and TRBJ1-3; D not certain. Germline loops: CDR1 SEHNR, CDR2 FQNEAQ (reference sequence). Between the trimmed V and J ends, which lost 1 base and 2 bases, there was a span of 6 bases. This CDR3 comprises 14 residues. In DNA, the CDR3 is TGTGCCAGCAGCTTAGACAGAACTGGAAACACCATATATTTT. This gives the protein CASSLDRTGNTIYF.

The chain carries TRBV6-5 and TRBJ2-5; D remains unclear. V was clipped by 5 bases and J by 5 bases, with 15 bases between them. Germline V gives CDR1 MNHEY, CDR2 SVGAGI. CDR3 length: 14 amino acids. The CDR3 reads CASSEVRSLETQYF. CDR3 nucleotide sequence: TGTGCCAGCAGTGAGGTCAGGTCGCTGGAGACCCAGTACTTC.

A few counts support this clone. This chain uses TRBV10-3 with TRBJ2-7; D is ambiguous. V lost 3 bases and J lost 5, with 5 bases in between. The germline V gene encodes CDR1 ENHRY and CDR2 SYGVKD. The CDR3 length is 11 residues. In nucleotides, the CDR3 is TGTGCCATCAGTGATAGCAACGAGCAGTACTTC. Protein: CAISDSNEQYF.